The sequence of this T cell receptor (beta chain) was determined in a study of T cells in Graves' hyperthyroidism and ophthalmopathy. It was RNA transcripts that yielded the amplified TCR beta CDR3 regions. Using the HTBI primer set, a first-round RT-PCR was run on the TCR CDR3. TCRdb reprocessed the multiplex PCR reads via MiXCR and lists one record per CDR3 protein. Of around 620,000 distinct CDR3 sequences in the sample, around 15% are singletons; the top ten hold 3.5% to 4%. Germline CDR1 DFQATT, CDR2 SNEGSKA (reference sequence). The CDR3 is 15 residues long. V lost 2 bases and J lost 4; bases outside the gene matches: 8.

The sample taken for sequencing was blood. The TCR comes from a woman in her 30s with Graves' hyperthyroidism. This chain connects TRBV20-1 to TRBJ1-5; 7 bases agree with TRBD1. The CDR3 bases are TGCAGTGCTAGAAGACAGGGCCCAGCGAATCAGCCCCAGCATTTT. Translating gives CSARRQGPANQPQHF.